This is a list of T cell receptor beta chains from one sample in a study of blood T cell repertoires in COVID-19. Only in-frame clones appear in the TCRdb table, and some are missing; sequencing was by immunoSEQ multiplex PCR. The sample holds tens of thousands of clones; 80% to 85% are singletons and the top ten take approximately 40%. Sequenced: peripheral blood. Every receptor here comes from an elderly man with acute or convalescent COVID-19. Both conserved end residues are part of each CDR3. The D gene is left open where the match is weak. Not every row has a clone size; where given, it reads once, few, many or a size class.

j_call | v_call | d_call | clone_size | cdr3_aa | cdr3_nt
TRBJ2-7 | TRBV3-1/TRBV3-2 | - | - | CASSHLGLHVGQYF | TGTGCCAGCAGCCATCTCGGACTCCACGTGGGGCAGTACTTC
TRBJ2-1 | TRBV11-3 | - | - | CASSTNGIQANEQFF | TGTGCCAGCAGCACCAATGGAATCCAGGCGAATGAGCAGTTCTTC
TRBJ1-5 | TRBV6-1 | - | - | CASSEQGTRSNQPQHF | TGTGCCAGCAGTGAGCAGGGAACAAGGAGCAATCAGCCCCAGCATTTT
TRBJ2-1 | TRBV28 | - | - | CASSLSRGGNEQFF | TGTGCCAGCAGTTTAAGTAGGGGAGGCAATGAGCAGTTCTTC
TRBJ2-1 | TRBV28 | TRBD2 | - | CASRLPGLAPNEQFF | TGTGCCAGCAGATTACCGGGACTAGCGCCCAATGAGCAGTTCTTC
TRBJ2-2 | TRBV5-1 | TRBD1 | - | CASRLGTGGTGELFF | TGCGCCAGCAGGCTCGGGACAGGGGGTACCGGGGAGCTGTTTTTT
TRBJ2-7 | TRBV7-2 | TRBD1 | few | CASSLPGTGVGEQYF | TGTGCCAGCAGCTTACCCGGGACAGGGGTCGGCGAGCAGTACTTC
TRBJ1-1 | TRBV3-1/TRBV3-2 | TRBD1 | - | CASSQATGRTEAFF | TGTGCCAGCAGCCAGGCGACAGGGAGGACTGAAGCTTTCTTT
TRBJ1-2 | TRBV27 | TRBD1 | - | CASSTGGYGYTF | TGTGCCAGCAGTACAGGGGGCTATGGCTACACCTTC
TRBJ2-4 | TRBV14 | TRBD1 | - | CASSGTGDSIQYF | TGTGCCAGCAGCGGCACAGGGGACAGCATTCAGTACTTC
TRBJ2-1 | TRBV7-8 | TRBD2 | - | CASSLVERDSYNEQFF | TGTGCCAGCAGCTTAGTAGAGCGGGACTCCTACAATGAGCAGTTCTTC
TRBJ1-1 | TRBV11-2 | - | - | CASSFSDRNTEAFF | TGTGCCAGCAGCTTTTCGGACAGGAACACTGAAGCTTTCTTT
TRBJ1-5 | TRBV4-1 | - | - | CASSQYRVWQPQHF | TGCGCCAGCAGCCAATACAGGGTTTGGCAGCCCCAGCATTTT
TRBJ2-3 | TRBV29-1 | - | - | CSVEGGRGTDTQYF | TGCAGCGTTGAGGGAGGCCGGGGGACAGATACGCAGTATTTT
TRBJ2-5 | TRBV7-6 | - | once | CASSLVGGQETQYF | TGTGCCAGCAGCTTAGTCGGGGGCCAAGAGACCCAGTACTTC